This entry is about one T cell receptor beta chain. Its matching antigen is unknown. A J-beta primer mix and a sample-barcoded 5' primer were used in a second PCR of about 7 to 11 cycles. Every cDNA was tagged by a template-switch adaptor with 12 random nucleotides. TCRdb re-analysed the 5' RACE reads in MiXCR, keeping a single row per CDR3 protein. The sample includes roughly 2 million distinct CDR3 sequences, 49% of them seen just once. Per sample, at least 5.5 micrograms of total RNA were extracted. The CDR3 contains 15 residues. CDR1 SGDLS and CDR2 YYNGEE come from the germline V gene. J gave up 0 bases and V 4 bases, and 5 bases lay outside the gene matches. This sample was included in a study of blood T cells in healthy people across ages. Study results and caveats: Among T cells, TCR beta diversity per million cells dropped roughly linearly as age rose.

This clonotype originated in a woman in her thirties or forties in good health. V gene TRBV9 combines with J gene TRBJ2-7, with 9 bases fitting TRBD1. The sequenced sample consisted of blood. CDR3 region: CASSIGTGNSYEQYF. For the CDR3, the DNA is TGTGCCAGCAGCATAGGGACAGGGAACTCCTACGAGCAGTACTTC.